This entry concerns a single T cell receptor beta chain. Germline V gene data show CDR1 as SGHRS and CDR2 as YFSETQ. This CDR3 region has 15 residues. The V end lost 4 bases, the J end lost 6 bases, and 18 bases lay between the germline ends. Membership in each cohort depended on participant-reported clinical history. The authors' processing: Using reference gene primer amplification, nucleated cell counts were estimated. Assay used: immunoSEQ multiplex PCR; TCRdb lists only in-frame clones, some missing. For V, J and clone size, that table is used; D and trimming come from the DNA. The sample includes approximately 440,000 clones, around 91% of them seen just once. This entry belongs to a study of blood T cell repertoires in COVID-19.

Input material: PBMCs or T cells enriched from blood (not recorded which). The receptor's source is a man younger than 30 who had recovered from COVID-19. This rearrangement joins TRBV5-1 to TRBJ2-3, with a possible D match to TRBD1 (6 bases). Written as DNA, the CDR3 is TGCGCCAGCAGCCAATCACAGGGAAGGAGGGATACGCAGTATTTT. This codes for CASSQSQGRRDTQYF.